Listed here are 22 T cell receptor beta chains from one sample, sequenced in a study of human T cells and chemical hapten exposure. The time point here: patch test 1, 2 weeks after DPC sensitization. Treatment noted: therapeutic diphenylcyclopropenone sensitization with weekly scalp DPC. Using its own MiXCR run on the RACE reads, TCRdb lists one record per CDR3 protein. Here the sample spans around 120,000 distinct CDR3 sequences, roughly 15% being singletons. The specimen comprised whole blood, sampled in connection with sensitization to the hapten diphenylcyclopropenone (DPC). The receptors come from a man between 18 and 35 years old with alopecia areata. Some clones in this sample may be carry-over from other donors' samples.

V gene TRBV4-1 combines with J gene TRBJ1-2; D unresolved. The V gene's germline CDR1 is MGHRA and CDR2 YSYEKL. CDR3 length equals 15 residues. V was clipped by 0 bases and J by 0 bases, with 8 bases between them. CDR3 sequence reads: CASSQDRDTNYGYTF. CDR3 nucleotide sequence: TGCGCCAGCAGCCAAGATCGGGATACTAACTATGGCTACACCTTC.

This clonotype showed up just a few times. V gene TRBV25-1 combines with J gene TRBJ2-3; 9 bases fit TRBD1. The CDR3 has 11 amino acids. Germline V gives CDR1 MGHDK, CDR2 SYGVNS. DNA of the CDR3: TGTCGGGACAGGGAGTCAGATACGCAGTATTTT. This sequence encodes CRDRESDTQYF.

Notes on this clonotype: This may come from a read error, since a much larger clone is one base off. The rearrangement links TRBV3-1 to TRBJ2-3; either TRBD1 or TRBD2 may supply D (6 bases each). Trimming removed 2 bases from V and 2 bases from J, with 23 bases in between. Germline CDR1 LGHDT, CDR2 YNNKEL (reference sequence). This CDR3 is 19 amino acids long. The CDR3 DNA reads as TGTGCCAGCAGCCAATCGAGGCTAGTGGGGGGCCTTTCCACAGATACGCAGTATTTT. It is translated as CASSQSRLVGGLSTDTQYF.

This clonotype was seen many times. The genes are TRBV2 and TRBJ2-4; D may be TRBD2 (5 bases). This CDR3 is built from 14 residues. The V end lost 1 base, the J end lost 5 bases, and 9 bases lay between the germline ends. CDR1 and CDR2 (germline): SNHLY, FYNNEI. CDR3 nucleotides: TGTGCCAGCAGTGAAGGGACTTTTGAAAACATTCAGTACTTC. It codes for CASSEGTFENIQYF.

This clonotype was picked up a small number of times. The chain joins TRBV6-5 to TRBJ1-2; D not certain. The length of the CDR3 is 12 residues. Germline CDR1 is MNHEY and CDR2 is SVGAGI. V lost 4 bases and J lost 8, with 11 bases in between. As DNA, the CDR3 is TGTGCCAGCAGTTCGGCTAGGGTCGGCTACACCTTC. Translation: CASSSARVGYTF.

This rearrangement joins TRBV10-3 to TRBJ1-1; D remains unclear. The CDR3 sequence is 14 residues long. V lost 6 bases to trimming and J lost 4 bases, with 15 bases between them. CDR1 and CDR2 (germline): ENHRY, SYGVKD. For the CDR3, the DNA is TGTGCCATCAGCACCAGCGGTGTTGGCACTGAAGCTTTCTTT. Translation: CAISTSGVGTEAFF.

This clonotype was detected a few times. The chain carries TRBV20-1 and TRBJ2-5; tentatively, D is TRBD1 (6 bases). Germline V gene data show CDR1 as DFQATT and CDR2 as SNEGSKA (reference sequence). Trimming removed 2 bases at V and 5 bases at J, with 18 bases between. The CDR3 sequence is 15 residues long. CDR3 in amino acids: CSARTQGPIGETQYF. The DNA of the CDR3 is TGCAGTGCTAGAACTCAGGGGCCCATCGGGGAGACCCAGTACTTC.

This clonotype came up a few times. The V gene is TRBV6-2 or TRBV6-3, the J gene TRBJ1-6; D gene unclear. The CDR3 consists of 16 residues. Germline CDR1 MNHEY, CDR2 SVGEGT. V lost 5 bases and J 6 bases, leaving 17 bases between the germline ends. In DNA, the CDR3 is TGTGCCAGCAGTCCCCACTTGGAACTGACTAATTCACCCCTCCACTTT. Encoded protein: CASSPHLELTNSPLHF.

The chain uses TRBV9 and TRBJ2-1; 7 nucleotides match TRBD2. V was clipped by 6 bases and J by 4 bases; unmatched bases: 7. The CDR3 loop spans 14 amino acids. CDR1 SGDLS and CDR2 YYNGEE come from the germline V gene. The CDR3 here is CASNSGGGYNEQFF. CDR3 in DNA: TGTGCCAGCAACTCGGGGGGTGGTTACAATGAGCAGTTCTTC.

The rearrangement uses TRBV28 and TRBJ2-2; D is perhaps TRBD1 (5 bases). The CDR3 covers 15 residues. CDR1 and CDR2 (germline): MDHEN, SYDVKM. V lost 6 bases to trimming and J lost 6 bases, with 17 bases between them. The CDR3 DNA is TGTGCCAGCAGCCTCCGTCTGGCAGGGCCCGGGGAGCTGTTTTTT. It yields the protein CASSLRLAGPGELFF.

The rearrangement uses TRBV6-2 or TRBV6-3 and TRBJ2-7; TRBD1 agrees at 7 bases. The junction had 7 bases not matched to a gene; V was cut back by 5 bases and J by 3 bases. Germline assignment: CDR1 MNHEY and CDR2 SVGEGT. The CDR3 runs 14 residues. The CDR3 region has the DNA TGTGCCAGCAGTCACCGGGACAGATACTACGAGCAGTACTTC. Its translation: CASSHRDRYYEQYF.

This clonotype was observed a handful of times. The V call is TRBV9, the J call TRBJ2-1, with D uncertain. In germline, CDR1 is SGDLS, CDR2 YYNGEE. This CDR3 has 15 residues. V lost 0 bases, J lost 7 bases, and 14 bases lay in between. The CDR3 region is CASSVAGSRFNEQFF. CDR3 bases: TGTGCCAGCAGCGTAGCAGGTAGCCGGTTTAATGAGCAGTTCTTC. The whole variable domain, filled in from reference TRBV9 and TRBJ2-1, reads DSGVTQTPKHLITATGQRVTLRCSPRSGDLSVYWYQQSLDQGLQFLIQYYNGEERAKGNILERFSAQQFPDLHSELNLSSLELGDSALYFCASSVAGSRFNEQFFGPGTRLTVL.

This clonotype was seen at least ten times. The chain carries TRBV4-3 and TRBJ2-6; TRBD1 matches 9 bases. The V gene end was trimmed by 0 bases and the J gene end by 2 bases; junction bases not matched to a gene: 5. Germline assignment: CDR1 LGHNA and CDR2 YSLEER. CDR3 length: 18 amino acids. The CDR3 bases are TGCGCCAGCAGCCAAGAGAACAGGGGGCTTGCTGGGGCCAACGTCCTGACTTTC. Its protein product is CASSQENRGLAGANVLTF.

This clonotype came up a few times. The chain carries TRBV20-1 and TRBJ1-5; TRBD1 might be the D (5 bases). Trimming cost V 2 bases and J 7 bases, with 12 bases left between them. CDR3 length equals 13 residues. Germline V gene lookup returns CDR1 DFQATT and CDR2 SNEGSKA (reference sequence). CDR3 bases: TGCAGTGCTAGATGGGGGAGCGAGCAGCCCCAGCATTTT. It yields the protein CSARWGSEQPQHF.

CDR3 amino acids: CSAIRDRGGYTF. The CDR3 bases are TGCAGCGCCATCCGGGACAGGGGCGGCTACACCTTC. V is TRBV29-1 and J is TRBJ1-2; TRBD1 matches 10 bases. The germline V gene has CDR1 SQVTM and CDR2 ANQGSEA. J lost 8 bases, V lost 7 bases, and 7 bases had no gene match. The CDR3 is 12 amino acids.

As DNA, the CDR3 is TGCAGTGCTAGAGATTATGCCAGGGAGGAAAAACTGTTTTTT. Amino acid sequence: CSARDYAREEKLFF. The V and J genes are TRBV20-1 and TRBJ1-4; D perhaps matches TRBD1 (5 bases). Germline V gene data show CDR1 as DFQATT and CDR2 as SNEGSKA (reference sequence). The V end was cut by 0 bases, the J end by 8 bases, with 13 bases between. The CDR3 spans 14 residues.

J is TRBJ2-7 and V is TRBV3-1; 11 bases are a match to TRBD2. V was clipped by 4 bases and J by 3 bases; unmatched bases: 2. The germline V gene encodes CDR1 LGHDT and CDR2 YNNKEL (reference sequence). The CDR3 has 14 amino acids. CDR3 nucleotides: TGTGCCAGCAGCCGGGGACTAGCGGTCTACGAGCAGTACTTC. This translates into CASSRGLAVYEQYF.

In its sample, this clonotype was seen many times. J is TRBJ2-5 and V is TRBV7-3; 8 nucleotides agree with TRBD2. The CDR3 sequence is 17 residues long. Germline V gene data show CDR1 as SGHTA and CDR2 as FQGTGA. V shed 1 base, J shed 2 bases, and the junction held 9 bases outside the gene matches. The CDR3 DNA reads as TGTGCCAGCAGCTTAATGGGAGCGGGAGCGATTCAAGAGACCCAGTACTTC. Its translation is CASSLMGAGAIQETQYF.

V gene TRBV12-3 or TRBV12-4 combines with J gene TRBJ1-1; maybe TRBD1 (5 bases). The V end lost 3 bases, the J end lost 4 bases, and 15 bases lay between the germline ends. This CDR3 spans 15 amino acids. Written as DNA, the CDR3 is TGTGCCAGCAGTTTGTCCCCTGGCGGGGGCACTGAAGCTTTCTTT. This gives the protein CASSLSPGGGTEAFF.

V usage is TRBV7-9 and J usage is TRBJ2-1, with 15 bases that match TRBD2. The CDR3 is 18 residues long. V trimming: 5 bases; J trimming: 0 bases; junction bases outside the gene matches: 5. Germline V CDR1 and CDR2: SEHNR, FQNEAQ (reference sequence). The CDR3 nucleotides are TGTGCCAGCAGCCCCGGACTAGCGGGGGGGTACTCCTACAATGAGCAGTTCTTC. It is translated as CASSPGLAGGYSYNEQFF.

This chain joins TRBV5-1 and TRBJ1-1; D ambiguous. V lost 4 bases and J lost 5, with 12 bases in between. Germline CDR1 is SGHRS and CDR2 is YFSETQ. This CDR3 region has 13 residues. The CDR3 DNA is TGCGCCAGCAGCCGCACAAGGGAGACTGAAGCTTTCTTT. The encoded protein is CASSRTRETEAFF.

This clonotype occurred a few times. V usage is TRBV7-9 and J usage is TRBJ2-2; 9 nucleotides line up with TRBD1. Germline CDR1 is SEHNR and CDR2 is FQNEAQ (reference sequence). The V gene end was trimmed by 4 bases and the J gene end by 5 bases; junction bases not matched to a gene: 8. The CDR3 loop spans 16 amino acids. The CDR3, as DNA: TGTGCCAGCAGCTCAGAGACAGGGGGAAGGACCGGGGAGCTGTTTTTT. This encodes CASSSETGGRTGELFF.